This T cell receptor (beta chain) was captured in a study of tissue T cells after allogeneic stem cell transplantation. Produced via immunoSEQ multiplex PCR; TCRdb's table is partial and in-frame only. The profile shows 40,000 to 50,000 clones, roughly 73% of them singletons. On this clone: Gene labels here are mouse ones. Coverage ceases 1 residue before the CDR3 finishes, and the germline J gene fills in the end.

V was pared by 3 bases and J by 3 bases, with 8 bases between. This CDR3 contains 13 residues. Germline values: CDR1 NSHNY, CDR2 SYGAGN. Sequences were obtained from sorted cells pooled from one or two spleens. The V gene is TRBV13-1, the J gene TRBJ2-4; tentatively, D is TRBD1 (6 bases). The clonotype originates from a pool of C57BL/6 mice in good health. Partial CDR3 DNA: TGTGCCAGCAGTGCAGGACAGCAAAACACCTTGTAC. This sequence encodes CASSAGQQNTLY. The CDR3 reads in full as CASSAGQQNTLYF.